The T cell receptor (beta chain) under discussion was sequenced for a study of T cell repertoires in cytomegalovirus infection. The wider study: It was recently identified HLA-C-restricted and well-studied HLA-B-restricted CMV epitopes that the study used. Evidence of both CMV infection and a matching HLA type came from public TCR beta signatures.

The V gene lost 4 bases and the J gene lost 1 base, with 11 bases spanning the gap. CDR1 is SEHNR and CDR2 is FQNEAQ in the germline V gene (reference sequence). The CDR3 spans 15 residues. General study findings and limits: Cumulated frequencies of public TCR beta families served to identify carriers of CMV plus the relevant HLA. Ex vivo responses were dominated by HLA-C-restricted CMV-specific TCR beta clonotypes.

This clonotype was observed at least ten times. Its antigen remains unidentified. TCRdb processed the reads anew with MiXCR; each CDR3 protein has one entry. The data contain about a million distinct CDR3 sequences, approximately 31% of them singletons. The clonotype was recovered from a human donor in good health (CMV status not recorded). Some clones in this sample may be carry-over from other donors' samples. Sequenced material: cultured CD8+ T cells from PBMCs, taken from culture after CMV antigen stimulation. This rearrangement joins TRBV7-9 to TRBJ2-4; no firm D call. CDR3 sequence (DNA): TGTGCCAGCAGCTCGGGCGGAGTGGCCAAAAACATTCAGTACTTC. It specifies CASSSGGVAKNIQYF.